One sample yielded the 32 T cell receptor beta chains listed below, sequenced in a study of shared clonotypes between healthy human individuals. Here immunoSEQ multiplex PCR was the method, and the copy in TCRdb shows in-frame clones only, minus some. The sample has approximately 2.5 million clones; under 95% are singletons. The sequencing sample was made of naive CD4+ T cells from PBMCs. Subset noted: CD45RA+ positively selected. Receptors originate from a man aged 18-30 years in good health. Some clones in this sample may be carry-over from other donors' samples.

This chain uses TRBV6-1 with TRBJ1-1, with D perhaps matching TRBD1 (6 bases). The length of the CDR3 is 14 residues. With 7 bases removed from V and 3 bases from J, the gap between germline ends came to 15 bases. Looked up from germline, CDR1 is MNHNS and CDR2 is SASEGT. In nucleotides, the CDR3 is TGTGCCAGCACGGGAGGGGGGATGGACACTGAAGCTTTCTTT. Encoded protein: CASTGGGMDTEAFF.

The chain recombines TRBV30 with TRBJ1-3; 7 positions agree with TRBD1. CDR3 length equals 17 residues. Germline V gene sequence: CDR1 GTSNPN, CDR2 SVGIG (reference sequence). The J segment lost 1 base and the V segment lost 4 bases, leaving 13 bases of the junction unmatched. CDR3 in amino acids: CAWNSIRTGPSGNTIYF. CDR3 DNA: TGTGCCTGGAACTCAATTCGGACAGGCCCTTCTGGAAACACCATATATTTT. Combining the CDR3 with reference TRBV30 and TRBJ1-3 gives the whole variable domain SQTIHQWPATLVQPVGSPLSLECTVEGTSNPNLYWYRQAAGRGLQLLFYSVGIGQISSEVPQNLSASRPQDRQFILSSKKLLLSDSGFYLCAWNSIRTGPSGNTIYFGEGSWLTVV.

The chain employs TRBV5-4 and TRBJ2-3, with 10 bases identical to TRBD1. This CDR3 is 14 amino acids long. From germline, CDR1 is SGHNT and CDR2 YYREEE (reference sequence). Trimming cost V 4 bases and J 4 bases; bases outside gene matches: 3. CDR3 in DNA: TGTGCCAGCAGCGGGACAGGGGAGGCAGATACGCAGTATTTT. It codes for CASSGTGEADTQYF.

The V call is TRBV7-3, the J call TRBJ1-1, with D hard to call. V was clipped by 5 bases and J by 1 base, with 8 bases between them. This CDR3 comprises 13 residues. Germline V gene data show CDR1 as SGHTA and CDR2 as FQGTGA. The DNA for the CDR3 is TGTGCCAGCAGCGCCACACGGAACACTGAAGCTTTCTTT. Its protein product is CASSATRNTEAFF.

The chain combines TRBV2 with TRBJ2-2, with D possibly being TRBD1 or TRBD2 (5 bases each). The germline gives CDR1 SNHLY, CDR2 FYNNEI. Between the trimmed V and J ends, which lost 7 bases and 5 bases, there was a span of 23 bases. The CDR3 loop spans 17 amino acids. This CDR3 is CASIPEGGGVGTGELFF. In nucleotides, the CDR3 is TGTGCCAGCATCCCCGAAGGTGGGGGAGTGGGTACCGGGGAGCTGTTTTTT.

The chain combines TRBV6-1 with TRBJ1-1, with a tentative D call TRBD1 (5 bases). Trimming took 6 bases from V and 7 from J, leaving 15 bases between them. Germline V gene lookup returns CDR1 MNHNS and CDR2 SASEGT. The CDR3 contains 13 residues. CDR3 in amino acids: CASSTNFDSEAFF. The CDR3, as DNA: TGTGCCAGCAGCACTAACTTTGACAGTGAAGCTTTCTTT.

The V gene is TRBV28, the J gene TRBJ2-2, with D tentatively TRBD2 (6 bases). From germline, CDR1 is MDHEN and CDR2 SYDVKM. The V and J ends lost 5 bases and 7 bases respectively, with 17 bases between them. CDR3 length: 15 amino acids. CDR3 residues: CASSPRDWWGGELFF. In DNA form, the CDR3 reads TGTGCCAGCAGTCCCCGGGACTGGTGGGGCGGGGAGCTGTTTTTT.

The chain carries TRBV4-1 and TRBJ1-5; D is uncertain. Trimming cost V 1 base and J 6 bases, with 10 bases left between them. The CDR3 spans 14 residues. Germline CDR1 and CDR2: MGHRA and YSYEKL. This chain's CDR3 is CASSQGGYVQPQHF. The CDR3 DNA follows: TGCGCCAGCAGCCAAGGGGGTTACGTTCAGCCCCAGCATTTT.

The chain combines TRBV19 with TRBJ2-5; maybe TRBD1 (5 bases). From germline, CDR1 is LNHDA and CDR2 SQIVND (reference sequence). V lost 3 bases and J 1 base, leaving 15 bases between the germline ends. The CDR3 is 16 amino acids. This CDR3 is CASSIQGTKGQETQYF. The CDR3 DNA follows: TGTGCCAGTAGTATTCAGGGTACCAAGGGCCAAGAGACCCAGTACTTC. The full variable domain, rest sourced from reference TRBV19 and TRBJ2-5, is DGGITQSPKYLFRKEGQNVTLSCEQNLNHDAMYWYRQDPGQGLRLIYYSQIVNDFQKGDIAEGYSVSREKKESFPLTVTSAQKNPTAFYLCASSIQGTKGQETQYFGPGTRLLVL.

The chain combines TRBV5-6 with TRBJ2-2, with D maybe TRBD1 (5 bases). CDR3 size: 16 residues. Germline values: CDR1 SGHDT, CDR2 YYEEEE. The V end was cut by 0 bases, the J end by 4 bases, with 13 bases between. CDR3 nucleotides: TGTGCCAGCAGCTTGGGCAGGGTGGGGTTCACCGGGGAGCTGTTTTTT. It specifies CASSLGRVGFTGELFF.

This chain joins TRBV28 and TRBJ2-2, with 9 positions matching TRBD2. The CDR3 loop spans 15 amino acids. After removal of 5 bases from V and 3 bases from J, the junction contained 4 bases not matched to a gene. In germline, CDR1 is MDHEN, CDR2 SYDVKM. CDR3 residues: CASSNSGRYTGELFF. As DNA, the CDR3 is TGTGCCAGCAGTAATAGCGGGAGATACACCGGGGAGCTGTTTTTT.

The chain links TRBV15 to TRBJ2-7, with D possibly TRBD1 on 6 matching bases. Between the trimmed V and J ends, which lost 4 bases and 8 bases, there was a span of 18 bases. Germline values: CDR1 LNHNV, CDR2 YYDKDF (reference sequence). This CDR3 comprises 14 residues. The CDR3 sequence: CATSIRQDLRKQYF. CDR3 DNA sequence: TGTGCCACCAGCATAAGACAGGACCTTAGAAAGCAGTACTTC.

This chain joins TRBV2 and TRBJ1-2; D unclear. Trimming took off 6 bases at V and 1 base at J, with 9 bases between the two ends. The V gene's germline CDR1 is SNHLY and CDR2 FYNNEI. This CDR3 is built from 13 residues. The CDR3 region is CASRAGFNYGYTF. The CDR3 bases are TGTGCCAGCAGAGCAGGTTTTAACTATGGCTACACCTTC.

This sequence joins TRBV7-8 and TRBJ2-7; a weak D match, TRBD2 (6 bases). CDR3 length equals 16 residues. The germline gives CDR1 SGHVS, CDR2 FQNEAQ. The V end was cut by 1 base, the J end by 1 base, with 14 bases between. CDR3 sequence (DNA): TGTGCCAGCAGCTTAGATCGAGCGGGTAAATCCTACGAGCAGTACTTC. This gives the protein CASSLDRAGKSYEQYF.

The chain carries TRBV19 and TRBJ1-4; perhaps TRBD1 as D (5 bases). Germline V gene lookup returns CDR1 LNHDA and CDR2 SQIVND (reference sequence). The germline V and J ends were trimmed by 4 bases and 4 bases, with 10 bases remaining between them. The CDR3 has 14 amino acids. CDR3 protein: CASSSRVNNEKLFF. DNA for the CDR3: TGTGCCAGTAGTAGCAGGGTTAATAATGAAAAACTGTTTTTT.

The chain carries TRBV9 and TRBJ2-7; D perhaps matches TRBD1 (6 bases). The CDR3 contains 15 residues. CDR1 is SGDLS and CDR2 is YYNGEE in the germline V gene. V was trimmed by 0 bases and J by 7 bases, leaving 17 bases between them. DNA of the CDR3: TGTGCCAGCAGCGTAGGTCCCTTTGATCAGGGGGAGCAGTACTTC. The encoded protein is CASSVGPFDQGEQYF.

This clone was seen only once. This rearrangement joins TRBV5-6 to TRBJ1-1; TRBD1 might be the D (5 bases). V gave up 5 bases and J gave up 1 base, with 12 bases separating them. Germline V gene sequence: CDR1 SGHDT, CDR2 YYEEEE. The CDR3 covers 14 residues. Written as DNA, the CDR3 is TGTGCCAGCAGTCGACAGCCCTGGAACACTGAAGCTTTCTTT. Translating it yields CASSRQPWNTEAFF.

This clone has only a few counts. The chain uses TRBV4-2 and TRBJ1-1; D is undetermined. The CDR3 covers 13 residues. The ends were cut back, 6 bases at V and 4 bases at J, with 12 bases in the middle. Germline V gene lookup returns CDR1 LGHNA and CDR2 YNFKEQ. As DNA, the CDR3 is TGTGCCAGCAGAACGGTAGCTGGCACTGAAGCTTTCTTT. Translating it yields CASRTVAGTEAFF.

The chain uses TRBV5-1 and TRBJ2-2; 11 nucleotides align to TRBD2. Losses at the gene ends were 4 bases for V and 4 bases for J; bases not matched to a gene: 6. This CDR3 comprises 16 residues. Germline V lookup: CDR1 SGHRS, CDR2 YFSETQ. The CDR3 here is CASSQPSGRLTGELFF. CDR3 DNA sequence: TGCGCCAGCAGCCAACCTAGCGGGAGGCTCACCGGGGAGCTGTTTTTT.

The chain has TRBV10-3 and TRBJ1-5; 7 nucleotides align to TRBD1. The CDR3 is 16 amino acids. V shed 6 bases and J 0 bases; nucleotides not matched to a gene: 8. Germline V gene data show CDR1 as ENHRY and CDR2 as SYGVKD. The CDR3 nucleotides read TGTGCCATCAGCCCCAAGGACAGGTATAGCAATCAGCCCCAGCATTTT. This translates into CAISPKDRYSNQPQHF.

A remark on this clone: The identical CDR3 is also encoded by other nucleotide sequences in the sample. CDR3 in amino acids: CASSLEGTDTQYF. For the CDR3, the DNA is TGTGCCAGCAGCCTGGAGGGAACAGATACGCAGTATTTT. The chain uses TRBV7-9 and TRBJ2-3, with a tentative D call TRBD2 (6 bases). The CDR3 totals 13 residues. CDR1 and CDR2 (germline): SEHNR, FQNEAQ (reference sequence). Trimming removed 5 bases from V and 3 bases from J, with 9 bases in between.

The V and J genes are TRBV27 and TRBJ2-7, with TRBD2 identical over 14 bases. Trimming took 4 bases from V and 3 from J; bases not matched to a gene: 2. The CDR3 loop spans 15 amino acids. Germline V CDR1 and CDR2: MNHEY, SMNVEV (reference sequence). The CDR3 coding sequence is TGTGCCAGCAGTTCCGGGACTAGCGGGAGCTACGAGCAGTACTTC. Translating it yields CASSSGTSGSYEQYF.

The chain uses TRBV6-6 and TRBJ1-4, with D possibly TRBD1 on 5 matching bases. V dropped 9 bases and J dropped 4 bases, with 15 bases sitting between them. The CDR3 has 14 residues. CDR1 and CDR2 from the germline V gene are MNHNY and SVGAGI (reference sequence). CDR3 amino acids: CASSRTNDNEKLFF. The CDR3 DNA reads TGTGCCAGTTCCAGGACAAACGATAATGAAAAACTGTTTTTT.

The V gene is TRBV6-1, the J gene TRBJ2-7; perhaps TRBD2 as D (6 bases). Germline CDR1 and CDR2: MNHNS and SASEGT. The CDR3 sequence is 14 residues long. Trimming removed 7 bases from V and 9 bases from J, with 22 bases in between. The CDR3 spells CASMPGLPLKGQYF. Written as DNA, the CDR3 is TGTGCCAGCATGCCGGGACTTCCCCTCAAAGGGCAGTACTTC.

This chain joins TRBV6-5 and TRBJ2-7; TRBD1 aligns across 8 bases. Germline loops: CDR1 MNHEY, CDR2 SVGAGI. Unmatched junction bases numbered 10, after V lost 6 bases and J lost 3 bases. This CDR3 is built from 15 residues. This CDR3 reads CASRLTGVPVYEQYF. The CDR3 DNA reads as TGTGCCAGCAGGCTGACAGGGGTTCCCGTCTACGAGCAGTACTTC.

The J gene is TRBJ1-1, the V gene TRBV21-1; the table's D call, TRBD1, was not checked against the DNA. TRBV21-1 is a pseudogene segment. CDR3 length: 12 amino acids. CDR3 sequence reads: CARLDRATEAFF. In nucleotides, the CDR3 is TGTGCCAGACTGGACAGGGCCACTGAAGCTTTCTTT.

The chain has TRBV30 and TRBJ2-3, with TRBD2 matching over 15 bases. The trim removed 3 bases at V and 4 bases at J, leaving 2 bases unmatched. The CDR3 totals 15 residues. From germline, CDR1 is GTSNPN and CDR2 SVGIG (reference sequence). The CDR3 sequence: CAWSRTSGRADTQYF. DNA of the CDR3: TGTGCCTGGAGCCGGACTAGCGGGAGGGCAGATACGCAGTATTTT.

The chain couples TRBV6-5 to TRBJ1-3; perhaps TRBD1 as D (5 bases). Germline V gene data show CDR1 as MNHEY and CDR2 as SVGAGI. The CDR3 covers 15 residues. V was trimmed by 6 bases and J by 0 bases, leaving 12 bases between them. CDR3 loop: CASRTGESSGNTIYF. CDR3 nucleotides: TGTGCCAGCAGAACAGGAGAGAGCTCTGGAAACACCATATATTTT.

The chain carries TRBV9 and TRBJ1-3, with D possibly matching TRBD1 (6 bases). Germline CDR1 is SGDLS and CDR2 is YYNGEE. The ends were cut back, 0 bases at V and 1 base at J, with 17 bases in the middle. The CDR3 totals 18 residues. The chain's CDR3 is CASSVGWGAERSGNTIYF. The CDR3 DNA follows: TGTGCCAGCAGCGTAGGGTGGGGGGCGGAGAGGTCTGGAAACACCATATATTTT.

The CDR3 DNA is TGTGCCAGCAGAAAACTAGCGCTTCCTTCCTACGAGCAGTACTTC. Its protein product is CASRKLALPSYEQYF. This rearrangement joins TRBV6-5 to TRBJ2-7; the match to TRBD2 covers 7 bases. Germline CDR1 reads MNHEY; CDR2 reads SVGAGI. V lost 6 bases to trimming and J lost 1 base; unmatched junction nucleotides: 9. The CDR3 is made up of 15 amino acids.

The chain employs TRBV30 and TRBJ2-3, with D uncertain. CDR3 length equals 13 residues. Deletions cut 1 base from V and 0 bases from J, with 5 bases between. CDR1 GTSNPN and CDR2 SVGIG come from the germline V gene (reference sequence). The CDR3 DNA reads as TGTGCCTGGAGTGCAAGGAGCACAGATACGCAGTATTTT. Its translation: CAWSARSTDTQYF.

The chain uses TRBV28 and TRBJ2-7; the match to TRBD2 covers 12 bases. CDR1 MDHEN and CDR2 SYDVKM come from the germline V gene. The CDR3 sequence is 14 residues long. V lost 5 bases, J lost 6 bases, and 5 bases stayed unmatched. CDR3 bases: TGTGCCAGCAGTCCCGGGACTAGCGGGCTCGAGCAGTACTTC. This encodes CASSPGTSGLEQYF. Based on the CDR3 plus reference TRBV28 and TRBJ2-7, the full variable domain is DVKVTQSSRYLVKRTGEKVFLECVQDMDHENMFWYRQDPGLGLRLIYFSYDVKMKEKGDIPEGYSVSREKKERFSLILESASTNQTSMYLCASSPGTSGLEQYFGPGTRLTVT.